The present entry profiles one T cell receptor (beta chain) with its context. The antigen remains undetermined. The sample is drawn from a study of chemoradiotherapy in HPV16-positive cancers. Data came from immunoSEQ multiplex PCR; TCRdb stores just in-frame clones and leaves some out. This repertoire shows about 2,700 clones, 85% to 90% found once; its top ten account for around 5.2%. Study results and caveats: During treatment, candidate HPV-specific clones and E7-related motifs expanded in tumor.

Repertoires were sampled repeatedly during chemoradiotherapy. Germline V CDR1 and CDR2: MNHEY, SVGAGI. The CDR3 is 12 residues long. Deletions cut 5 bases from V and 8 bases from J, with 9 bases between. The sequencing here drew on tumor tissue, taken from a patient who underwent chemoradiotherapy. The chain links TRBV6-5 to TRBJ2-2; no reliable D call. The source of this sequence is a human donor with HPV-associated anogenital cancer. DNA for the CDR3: TGTGCCAGCAGTCTTTCTGGGGGGGAGCTGTTTTTT. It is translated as CASSLSGGELFF.